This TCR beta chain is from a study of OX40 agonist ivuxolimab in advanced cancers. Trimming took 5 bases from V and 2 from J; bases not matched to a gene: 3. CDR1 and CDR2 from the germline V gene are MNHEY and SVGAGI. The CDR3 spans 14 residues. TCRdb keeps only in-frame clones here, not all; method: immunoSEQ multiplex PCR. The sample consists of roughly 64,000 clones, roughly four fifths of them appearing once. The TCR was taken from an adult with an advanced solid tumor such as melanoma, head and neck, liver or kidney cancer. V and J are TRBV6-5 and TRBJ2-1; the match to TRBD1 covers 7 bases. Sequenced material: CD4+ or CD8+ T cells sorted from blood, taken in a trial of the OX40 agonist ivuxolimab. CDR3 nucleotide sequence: TGTGCCAGCAGTCCGCAGGGGGCCTACAATGAGCAGTTCTTC. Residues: CASSPQGAYNEQFF.